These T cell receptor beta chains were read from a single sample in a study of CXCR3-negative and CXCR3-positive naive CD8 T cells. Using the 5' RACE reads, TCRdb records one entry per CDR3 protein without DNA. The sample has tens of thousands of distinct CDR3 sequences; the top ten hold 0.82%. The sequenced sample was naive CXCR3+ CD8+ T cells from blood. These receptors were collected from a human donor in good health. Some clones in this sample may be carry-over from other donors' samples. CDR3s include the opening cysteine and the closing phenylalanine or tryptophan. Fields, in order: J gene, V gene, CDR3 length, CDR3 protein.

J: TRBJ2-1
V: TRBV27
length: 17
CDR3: CASSLFGTSGMTDEQFF

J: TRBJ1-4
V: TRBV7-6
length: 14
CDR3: CASSFGDSNEKLFF

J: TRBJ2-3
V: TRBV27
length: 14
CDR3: CASSVDEPTDTQYF

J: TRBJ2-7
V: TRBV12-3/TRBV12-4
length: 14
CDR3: CASSFTRGSYEQYF

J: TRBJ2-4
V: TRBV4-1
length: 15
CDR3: CASSQLAGGENIQYF

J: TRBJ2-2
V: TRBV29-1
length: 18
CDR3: CSVLLPGTGDEVLGELFF

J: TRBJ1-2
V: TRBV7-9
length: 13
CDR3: CASSPQGDGGYTF

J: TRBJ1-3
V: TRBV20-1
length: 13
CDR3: CSARDSSGNTIYF

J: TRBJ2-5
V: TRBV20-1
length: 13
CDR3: CSAYSGGQETQYF

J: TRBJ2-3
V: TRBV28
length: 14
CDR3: CASSYIVPTDTQYF

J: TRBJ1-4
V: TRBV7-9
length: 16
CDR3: CASSGPQRGTNEKLFF

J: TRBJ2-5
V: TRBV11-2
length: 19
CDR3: CASSSLQGESRNLKETQYF

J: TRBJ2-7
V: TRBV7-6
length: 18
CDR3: CASSSTLMTSAISYEQYF

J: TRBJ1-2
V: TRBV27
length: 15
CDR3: CASSTTQGPPSGYTF

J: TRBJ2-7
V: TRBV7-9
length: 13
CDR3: CASSLSGRYEQYF

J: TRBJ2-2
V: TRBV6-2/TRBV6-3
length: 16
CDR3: CASTYSGRASTGELFF

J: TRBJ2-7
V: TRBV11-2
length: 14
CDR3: CASSLGQGVGEQYF

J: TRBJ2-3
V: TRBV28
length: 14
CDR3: CASSRDRGTDTQYF

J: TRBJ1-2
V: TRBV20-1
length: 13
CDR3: CSASTPPYYGYTF

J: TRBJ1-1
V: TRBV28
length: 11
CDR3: CASSFDRVAFF

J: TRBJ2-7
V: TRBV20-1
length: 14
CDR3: CSAREATGGWEQYF

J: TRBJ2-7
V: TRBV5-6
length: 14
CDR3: CASTSGGPSYEQYF

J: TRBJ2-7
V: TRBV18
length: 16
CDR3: CASSPKKTGRIHEQYF

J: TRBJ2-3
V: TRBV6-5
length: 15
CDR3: CASSSLWGRTDTQYF

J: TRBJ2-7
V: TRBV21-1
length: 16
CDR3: CASSDPGLAGLYEQYF

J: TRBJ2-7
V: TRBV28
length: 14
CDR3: CASTPASSQYEQYF